This entry lists 10 T cell receptor beta chains sequenced from one sample in a study of blood T cell repertoires in COVID-19. TCRdb's table, derived via immunoSEQ multiplex PCR, lists solely in-frame clones and lacks some. The top ten clones hold roughly 6.5% of a sample with about 140,000 clones, less than 85% of them seen once. What was sequenced was peripheral blood. These receptor sequences come from a human donor in a cohort sampled during active COVID-19.

The table lists this clone with many counts. J is TRBJ1-1 and V is TRBV29-1, with D possibly being TRBD1 (5 bases). Germline CDR1 is SQVTM and CDR2 is ANQGSEA. CDR3 length equals 11 residues. The V gene lost 6 bases and the J gene lost 5 bases, with 10 bases spanning the gap. In DNA form, the CDR3 reads TGCAGCGTCCCAGGGTATACTGAAGCTTTCTTT. It specifies CSVPGYTEAFF.

In DNA, the CDR3 is TGCGCCAGCAGCTCTGGACAGGGTGTGGAAAAACTGTTTTTT. Translating it yields CASSSGQGVEKLFF. The genes are TRBV5-1 and TRBJ1-4; 8 nucleotides agree with TRBD1. The CDR3 sequence is 14 residues long. V dropped 3 bases and J dropped 8; count of bases not matched to a gene: 6. CDR1 SGHRS and CDR2 YFSETQ come from the germline V gene. Using reference TRBV5-1 and TRBJ1-4 for the parts outside the CDR3, the full variable domain is KAGVTQTPRYLIKTRGQQVTLSCSPISGHRSVSWYQQTPGQGLQFLFEYFSETQRNKGNFPGRFSGRQFSNSRSEMNVSTLELGDSALYLCASSSGQGVEKLFFGSGTQLSVL.

V usage is TRBV19 and J usage is TRBJ2-5; possible D gene TRBD1, 6 bases. The CDR3 is made up of 14 amino acids. V lost 4 bases and J lost 5, with 14 bases in between. Germline V gene lookup returns CDR1 LNHDA and CDR2 SQIVND (reference sequence). The CDR3 sequence is CASSTQGFGETQYF. CDR3 DNA: TGTGCCAGTAGTACGCAGGGGTTTGGGGAGACCCAGTACTTC. Using reference TRBV19 and TRBJ2-5 for the parts outside the CDR3, the full variable domain is DGGITQSPKYLFRKEGQNVTLSCEQNLNHDAMYWYRQDPGQGLRLIYYSQIVNDFQKGDIAEGYSVSREKKESFPLTVTSAQKNPTAFYLCASSTQGFGETQYFGPGTRLLVL.

This chain joins TRBV7-9 and TRBJ2-1, with 12 bases matching TRBD2. V was pared by 8 bases and J by 3 bases, with 5 bases of the junction left unmatched. The CDR3 spans 15 residues. Germline V gene sequence: CDR1 SEHNR, CDR2 FQNEAQ (reference sequence). The CDR3 coding sequence is TGTGCCAGCCCCCCGGGACTAGCGGGCTACAATGAGCAGTTCTTC. Amino acids: CASPPGLAGYNEQFF. The full variable domain, its missing parts supplied by reference TRBV7-9 and TRBJ2-1, is DTGVSQNPRHKITKRGQNVTFRCDPISEHNRLYWYRQTLGQGPEFLTYFQNEAQLEKSRLLSDRFSAERPKGSFSTLEIQRTEQGDSAMYLCASPPGLAGYNEQFFGPGTRLTVL.

This clone was seen once. Other DNA sequences within the sample encode an identical CDR3. The chain uses TRBV19 and TRBJ2-2; 11 nucleotides line up with TRBD2. Unmatched junction bases numbered 3, after V lost 1 base and J lost 5 bases. The V gene's germline CDR1 is LNHDA and CDR2 SQIVND (reference sequence). This CDR3 spans 16 amino acids. The chain's CDR3 is CASSIGLAGGTGELFF. CDR3 coding DNA: TGTGCCAGTAGTATAGGGCTAGCGGGGGGTACCGGGGAGCTGTTTTTT.

The J gene is TRBJ1-4, the V gene TRBV6-2 or TRBV6-3, with D hard to call. V was clipped by 3 bases and J by 7 bases, with 9 bases between them. In germline, CDR1 is MNHEY, CDR2 SVGEGT. The CDR3 is 13 amino acids. The CDR3 sequence: CASSYLYSEKLFF. The CDR3 region has the DNA TGTGCCAGCAGTTATCTATACAGTGAAAAACTGTTTTTT.

The chain employs TRBV4-3 and TRBJ2-7; 9 bases are shared with TRBD1. The V and J ends lost 3 bases and 4 bases, in that order; junction bases with no gene match: 16. This CDR3 comprises 18 residues. Per the germline V gene, CDR1 is LGHNA and CDR2 is YSLEER. CDR3 DNA: TGCGCCAGCAGCCAGACTGCCGGTGGGGACAGGGTTTTTTACGAGCAGTACTTC. It is translated as CASSQTAGGDRVFYEQYF.

The rearrangement links TRBV7-6 to TRBJ2-1, with 12 bases matching TRBD2. The CDR3 spans 17 residues. V trimming: 5 bases; J trimming: 1 base; junction bases outside the gene matches: 6. Germline CDR1 is SGHVS and CDR2 is FNYEAQ. Here the CDR3 reads CASSQRLAGASYNEQFF. The CDR3 DNA follows: TGTGCCAGCAGCCAGCGACTAGCGGGGGCTTCCTACAATGAGCAGTTCTTC.

The gene calls are TRBV29-1 and TRBJ2-6; 7 nucleotides align to TRBD1. V gave up 3 bases and J gave up 0 bases; unmatched junction bases: 5. CDR1 and CDR2 from the germline V gene are SQVTM and ANQGSEA. The CDR3 contains 16 residues. The CDR3 DNA reads as TGCAGCGTTGACCAGGGGGAAAACTCTGGGGCCAACGTCCTGACTTTC. Its protein is CSVDQGENSGANVLTF.

This chain links TRBV28 with TRBJ1-1; D may be TRBD1 (5 bases). V was cut by 2 bases and J by 1 base, with 8 bases left in between. This CDR3 region has 14 residues. Germline V gene data show CDR1 as MDHEN and CDR2 as SYDVKM. CDR3 nucleotide sequence: TGTGCCAGCAGTTTACTACAGGAGAACACTGAAGCTTTCTTT. This codes for CASSLLQENTEAFF. Looking up the rest from reference TRBV28 and TRBJ1-1 gives the full variable domain: DVKVTQSSRYLVKRTGEKVFLECVQDMDHENMFWYRQDPGLGLRLIYFSYDVKMKEKGDIPEGYSVSREKKERFSLILESASTNQTSMYLCASSLLQENTEAFFGQGTRLTVV.